This T cell receptor (beta chain) was sequenced for a study of T-cell memory formation after mild COVID-19. In the study overall: Clusters were largely donor specific.

This clonotype was recorded a few times. As yet, its antigen is unknown. TCRdb reprocessed the 5' RACE reads with MiXCR, giving one entry per CDR3 protein. The sample lists 300,000 to 350,000 distinct CDR3 sequences; around 13% were seen once. Study-wide results and limits: CM and EM subsets held most contracting CD4+ clones; EMRA held CD8+ ones. Whereas later expanders leaned CD4+, clones contracting day 15 to 85 showed a balanced CD4/CD8 makeup. Within pre-infection memory, some responding clones were found, suggesting cross-reactive memory joined.

The sequenced material came from PBMCs or a T cell subset sorted from them (not recorded which). This receptor was taken from a man aged 18 to 30 who had mild COVID-19 (a few samples of this study predate the infection). Cell type and time point are not known.

The CDR3 spells CASLLSGRERIRKTDTQYF. CDR3 DNA: TGCGCCAGCCTCTTGTCCGGGCGAGAGAGGATTAGGAAGACAGATACGCAGTATTTT. The chain has TRBV5-1 and TRBJ2-3, with D hard to call. Looked up from germline, CDR1 is SGHRS and CDR2 is YFSETQ. This CDR3 contains 19 residues. V was shortened by 7 bases and J by 3 bases, with 30 bases between the two germline ends.